The entry that follows covers one T cell receptor beta chain sequence. The antigen is unknown. The CDR3 has 16 residues. Trimming cost V 4 bases and J 5 bases, with 20 bases left between them. Germline CDR1 MNHEY, CDR2 SMNVEV (reference sequence). This entry is derived from a study of T cells in localized non-small cell lung cancer. General study findings and limits: Tumor samples were not multi-region, leaving intratumor heterogeneity unexcluded.

This table comes from immunoSEQ multiplex PCR, and its TCRdb copy is limited to in-frame clones, with some not included. The table lists under 35,000 clones, about 90% of them singletons, with 4% to 4.5% in the top ten. The sequenced sample was peripheral blood mononuclear cells, obtained before any cancer treatment. The chain joins TRBV27 to TRBJ2-5; TRBD1 or TRBD2 may be the D gene (5 bases each). This TCR was sampled from a woman aged 40-69 years with stage III lung adenocarcinoma. CDR3 in amino acids: CASSSPVRGRRETQYF. The CDR3, as DNA: TGTGCCAGCAGTTCTCCCGTCCGGGGCCGCCGCGAGACCCAGTACTTC.